One T cell receptor beta chain is described in this entry. In the study's own analysis: By means of reference gene primer amplification, nucleated cell counts were estimated. The table came from immunoSEQ multiplex PCR; TCRdb's copy has only in-frame clones and leaves some out. V and J calls and clone size are given by that table; D and trimming were obtained from the DNA. The sample lists 55,000 to 70,000 clones; approximately 86% were seen once. The sample comes from a study of blood T cell repertoires in COVID-19. The germline CDR1 and CDR2 sequences are SEHNR and FQNEAQ (reference sequence). The V end lost 4 bases, the J end lost 8 bases, and 17 bases lay between the germline ends. CDR3 length equals 14 residues.

Source material: peripheral blood. This TCR derives from a woman aged 70 to 79 with active COVID-19. This chain joins TRBV7-9 and TRBJ1-1; weak D call: TRBD1 (6 bases). The CDR3 coding sequence is TGTGCCAGCAGCTCAGCCGGGACAACAGGCGAAGCTTTCTTT. This codes for CASSSAGTTGEAFF.